This TCR beta chain was identified in a study of shared clonotypes between healthy human individuals. Profiled with immunoSEQ multiplex PCR; TCRdb holds only in-frame clones, not every one. The table lists approximately 2,300,000 clones, roughly 92% of them singletons. V lost 1 base and J lost 5; bases outside the gene matches: 4. CDR3 length equals 15 residues. From germline, CDR1 is SGHNT and CDR2 YYREEE (reference sequence). The source material was naive CD4+ T cells from PBMCs. Subset denoted: CD45RA+ positively selected. The V gene is TRBV5-4, the J gene TRBJ2-1; 9 positions match TRBD2. The clonotype comes from a man aged 18 to 30 in good health. Some clones in this sample may be carry-over from other donors' samples. The CDR3, as DNA: TGTGCCAGCAGCTTGTCGGCTAGCGGGGACAATGAGCAGTTCTTC. Translating gives CASSLSASGDNEQFF.